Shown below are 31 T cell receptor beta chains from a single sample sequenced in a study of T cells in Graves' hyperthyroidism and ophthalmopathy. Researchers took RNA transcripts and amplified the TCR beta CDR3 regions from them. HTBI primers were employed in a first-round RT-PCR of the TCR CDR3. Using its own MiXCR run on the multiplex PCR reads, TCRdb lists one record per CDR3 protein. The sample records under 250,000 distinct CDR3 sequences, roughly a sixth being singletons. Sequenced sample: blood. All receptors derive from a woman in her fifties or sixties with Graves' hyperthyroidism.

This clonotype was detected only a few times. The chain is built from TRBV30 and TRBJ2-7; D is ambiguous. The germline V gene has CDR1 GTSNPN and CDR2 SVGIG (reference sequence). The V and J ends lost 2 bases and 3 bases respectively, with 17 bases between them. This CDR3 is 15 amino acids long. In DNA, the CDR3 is TGTGCCTGGAGTCCAAGATTGATGGGAAACTACGAGCAGTACTTC. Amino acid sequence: CAWSPRLMGNYEQYF.

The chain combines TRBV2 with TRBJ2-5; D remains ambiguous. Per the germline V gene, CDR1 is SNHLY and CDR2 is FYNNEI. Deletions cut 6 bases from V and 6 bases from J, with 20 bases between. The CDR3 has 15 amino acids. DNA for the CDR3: TGTGCCAGCAGGCGGCAGGCGATGTCCGAAAAGACCCAGTACTTC. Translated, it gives CASRRQAMSEKTQYF.

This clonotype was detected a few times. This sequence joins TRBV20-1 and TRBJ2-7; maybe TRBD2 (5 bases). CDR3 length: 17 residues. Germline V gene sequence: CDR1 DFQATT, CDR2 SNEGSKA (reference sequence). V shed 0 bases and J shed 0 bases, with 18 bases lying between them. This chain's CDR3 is CSARDFGERTNSYEQYF. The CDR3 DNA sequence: TGCAGTGCTAGAGATTTTGGGGAGCGAACAAACTCCTACGAGCAGTACTTC.

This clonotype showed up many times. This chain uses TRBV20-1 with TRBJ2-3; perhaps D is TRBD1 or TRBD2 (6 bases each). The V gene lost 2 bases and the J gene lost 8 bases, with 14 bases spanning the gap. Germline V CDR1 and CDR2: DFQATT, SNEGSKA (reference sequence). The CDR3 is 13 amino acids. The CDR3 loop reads CSARISGAATQYF. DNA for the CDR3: TGCAGTGCTAGAATTTCGGGGGCGGCTACGCAGTATTTT.

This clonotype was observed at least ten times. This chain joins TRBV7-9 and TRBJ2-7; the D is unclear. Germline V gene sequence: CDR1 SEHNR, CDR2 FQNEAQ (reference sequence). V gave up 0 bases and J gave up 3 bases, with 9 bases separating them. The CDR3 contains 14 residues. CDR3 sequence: CASSLAGGRYEQYF. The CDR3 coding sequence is TGTGCCAGCAGCTTAGCGGGCGGACGCTACGAGCAGTACTTC.

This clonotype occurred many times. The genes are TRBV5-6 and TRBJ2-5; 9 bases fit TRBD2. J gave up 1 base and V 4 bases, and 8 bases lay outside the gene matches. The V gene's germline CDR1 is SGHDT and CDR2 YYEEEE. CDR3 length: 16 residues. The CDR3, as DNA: TGTGCCAGCAGCCCAGGACTAGCGCGATCCCAAGAGACCCAGTACTTC. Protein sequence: CASSPGLARSQETQYF.

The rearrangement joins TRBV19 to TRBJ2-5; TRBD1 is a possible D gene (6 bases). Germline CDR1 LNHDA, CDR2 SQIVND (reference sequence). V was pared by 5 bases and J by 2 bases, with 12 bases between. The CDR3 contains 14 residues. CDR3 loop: CASSSNREQETQYF. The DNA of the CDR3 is TGTGCCAGTAGTTCTAACAGGGAGCAAGAGACCCAGTACTTC.

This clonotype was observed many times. The CDR3 protein is CASSQAGLLGTQYF. CDR3 nucleotides: TGCGCCAGCAGCCAAGCGGGACTCCTGGGGACCCAGTACTTC. The rearrangement uses TRBV4-1 and TRBJ2-5; a possible D gene is TRBD2 (6 bases). CDR1 and CDR2 (germline): MGHRA, YSYEKL. CDR3 length equals 14 residues. V was clipped by 1 base and J by 7 bases, with 13 bases between them.

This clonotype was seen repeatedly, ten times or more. The CDR3 region is CASSPSGRTAEQFF. DNA for the CDR3: TGTGCCAGCAGCCCTAGCGGGAGAACGGCTGAGCAGTTCTTC. V usage is TRBV12-3 or TRBV12-4 and J usage is TRBJ2-1; 10 nucleotides line up with TRBD2. With 6 bases clipped from V and 9 bases from J, the junction kept 8 bases outside the gene matches. This CDR3 contains 14 residues.

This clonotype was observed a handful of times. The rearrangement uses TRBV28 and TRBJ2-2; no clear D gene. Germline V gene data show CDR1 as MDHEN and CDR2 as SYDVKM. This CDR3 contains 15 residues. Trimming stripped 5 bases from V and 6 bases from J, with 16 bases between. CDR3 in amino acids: CASSDSLGGAGELFF. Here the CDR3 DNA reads TGTGCCAGCAGTGATAGTCTGGGTGGAGCCGGGGAGCTGTTTTTT.

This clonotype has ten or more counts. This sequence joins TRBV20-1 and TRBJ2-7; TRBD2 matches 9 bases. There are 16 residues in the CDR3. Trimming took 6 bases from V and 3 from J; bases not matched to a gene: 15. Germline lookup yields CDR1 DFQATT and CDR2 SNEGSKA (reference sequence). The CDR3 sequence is CSAIDPLTSGDYEQYF. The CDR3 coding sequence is TGCAGTGCCATAGACCCCTTGACTAGCGGAGACTACGAGCAGTACTTC.

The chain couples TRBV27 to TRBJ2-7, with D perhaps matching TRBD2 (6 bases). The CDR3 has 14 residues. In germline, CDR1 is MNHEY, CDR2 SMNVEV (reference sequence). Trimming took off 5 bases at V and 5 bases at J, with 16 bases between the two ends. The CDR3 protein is CASSLYLGGDEQYF. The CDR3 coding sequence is TGTGCCAGCAGTCTCTACCTTGGCGGGGACGAGCAGTACTTC.

In DNA form, the CDR3 reads TGCGCCAGCAGCCCCGGACAGGGAGGAAACATTCAGTACTTC. The encoded protein is CASSPGQGGNIQYF. The chain recombines TRBV5-1 with TRBJ2-4, with TRBD1 matching over 8 bases. J gave up 6 bases and V 4 bases, and 6 bases lay outside the gene matches. The CDR3 length is 14 residues. Germline CDR1 and CDR2: SGHRS and YFSETQ.

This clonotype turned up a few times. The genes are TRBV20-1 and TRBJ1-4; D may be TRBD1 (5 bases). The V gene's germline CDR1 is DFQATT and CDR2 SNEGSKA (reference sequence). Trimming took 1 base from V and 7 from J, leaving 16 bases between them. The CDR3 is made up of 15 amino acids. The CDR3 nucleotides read TGCAGTGCTAGAGTTATCACTCAGGGACCTGAAAAACTGTTTTTT. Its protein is CSARVITQGPEKLFF.

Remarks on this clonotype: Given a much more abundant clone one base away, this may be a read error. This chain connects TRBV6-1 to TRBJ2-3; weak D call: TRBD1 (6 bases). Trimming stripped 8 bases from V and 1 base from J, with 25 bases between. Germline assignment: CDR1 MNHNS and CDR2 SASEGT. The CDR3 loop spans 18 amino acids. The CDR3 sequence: CASGVYSGTLGGTDTQYF. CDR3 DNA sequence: TGTGCCAGCGGCGTTTATTCCGGGACACTCGGGGGCACAGATACGCAGTATTTT.

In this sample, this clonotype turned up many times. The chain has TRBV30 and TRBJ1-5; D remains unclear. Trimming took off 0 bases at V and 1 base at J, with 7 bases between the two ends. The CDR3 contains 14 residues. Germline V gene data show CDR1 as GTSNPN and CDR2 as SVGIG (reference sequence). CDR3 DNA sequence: TGTGCCTGGAGTGTAACCAGAAGCAATCAGCCCCAGCATTTT. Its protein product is CAWSVTRSNQPQHF. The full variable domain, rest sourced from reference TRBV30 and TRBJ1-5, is SQTIHQWPATLVQPVGSPLSLECTVEGTSNPNLYWYRQAAGRGLQLLFYSVGIGQISSEVPQNLSASRPQDRQFILSSKKLLLSDSGFYLCAWSVTRSNQPQHFGDGTRLSIL.

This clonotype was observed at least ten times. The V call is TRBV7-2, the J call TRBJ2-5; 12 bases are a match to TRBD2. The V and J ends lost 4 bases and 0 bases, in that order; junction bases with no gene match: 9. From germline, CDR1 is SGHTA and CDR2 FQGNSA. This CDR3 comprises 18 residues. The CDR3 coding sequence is TGTGCCAGCAGCTACGGACTAGCGGGATATTCGTACCAAGAGACCCAGTACTTC. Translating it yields CASSYGLAGYSYQETQYF.

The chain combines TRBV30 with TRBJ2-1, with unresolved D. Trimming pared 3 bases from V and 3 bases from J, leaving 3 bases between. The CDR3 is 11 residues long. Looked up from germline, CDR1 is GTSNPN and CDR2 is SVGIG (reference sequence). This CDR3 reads CAWSHYNEQFF. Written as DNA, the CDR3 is TGTGCCTGGAGCCACTACAATGAGCAGTTCTTC.

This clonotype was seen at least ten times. CDR3 nucleotide sequence: TGTGCCAGTAAGATGAGGGGCTCCTACAATGAGCAGTTCTTC. Translated, it gives CASKMRGSYNEQFF. V gene TRBV2 combines with J gene TRBJ2-1; TRBD1 or TRBD2 may be the D gene (5 bases each). The germline V gene has CDR1 SNHLY and CDR2 FYNNEI. This CDR3 has 14 amino acids. V lost 9 bases and J lost 0, with 12 bases in between.

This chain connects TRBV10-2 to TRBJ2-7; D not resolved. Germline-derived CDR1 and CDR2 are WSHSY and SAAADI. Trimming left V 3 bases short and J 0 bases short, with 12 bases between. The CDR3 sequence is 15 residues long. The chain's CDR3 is CASSDSRSSSYEQYF. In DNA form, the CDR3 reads TGCGCCAGCAGTGATTCCCGGAGTTCCTCCTACGAGCAGTACTTC.

CDR3 DNA sequence: TGTGCCAGTAGTAAACAGACTAATCAGCCCCAGCATTTT. Translating it yields CASSKQTNQPQHF. V usage is TRBV19 and J usage is TRBJ1-5, with unresolved D. The V end was cut by 4 bases, the J end by 4 bases, with 8 bases between. The CDR3 spans 13 residues. The germline V gene encodes CDR1 LNHDA and CDR2 SQIVND (reference sequence).

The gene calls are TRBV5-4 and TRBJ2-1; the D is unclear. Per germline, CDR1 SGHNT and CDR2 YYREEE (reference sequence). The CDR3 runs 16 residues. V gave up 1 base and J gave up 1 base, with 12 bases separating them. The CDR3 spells CASSLLLLESYNEQFF. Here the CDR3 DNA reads TGTGCCAGCAGCTTGTTACTTCTGGAGTCCTACAATGAGCAGTTCTTC.

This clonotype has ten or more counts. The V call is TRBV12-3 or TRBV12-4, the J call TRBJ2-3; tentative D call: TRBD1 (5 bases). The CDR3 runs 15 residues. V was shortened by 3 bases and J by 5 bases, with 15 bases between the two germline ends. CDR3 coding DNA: TGTGCCAGCAGTTTGCGTATTACAGGAATAGATACGCAGTATTTT. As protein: CASSLRITGIDTQYF.

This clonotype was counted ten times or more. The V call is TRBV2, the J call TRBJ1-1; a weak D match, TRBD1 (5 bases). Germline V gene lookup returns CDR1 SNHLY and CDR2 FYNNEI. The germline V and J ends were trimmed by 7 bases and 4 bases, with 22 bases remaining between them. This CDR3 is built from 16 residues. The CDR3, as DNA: TGTGCCAGCACGAACTTTGTCGGGAGAAGGGGCACTGAAGCTTTCTTT. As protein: CASTNFVGRRGTEAFF.

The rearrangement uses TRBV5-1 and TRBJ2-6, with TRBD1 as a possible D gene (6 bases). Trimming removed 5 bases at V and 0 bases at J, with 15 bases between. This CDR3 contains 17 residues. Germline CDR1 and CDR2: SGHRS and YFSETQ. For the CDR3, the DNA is TGCGCCAGCAGGGGGGACACAGGGTTCTCTGGGGCCAACGTCCTGACTTTC. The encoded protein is CASRGDTGFSGANVLTF.

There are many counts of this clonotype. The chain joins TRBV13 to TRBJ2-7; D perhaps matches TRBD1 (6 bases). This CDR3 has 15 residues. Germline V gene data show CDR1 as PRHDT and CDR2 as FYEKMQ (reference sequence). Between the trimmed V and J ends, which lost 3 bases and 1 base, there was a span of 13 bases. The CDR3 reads CASSFRGSYSYEQYF. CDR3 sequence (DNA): TGTGCCAGCAGCTTTAGGGGGTCTTATTCCTACGAGCAGTACTTC.

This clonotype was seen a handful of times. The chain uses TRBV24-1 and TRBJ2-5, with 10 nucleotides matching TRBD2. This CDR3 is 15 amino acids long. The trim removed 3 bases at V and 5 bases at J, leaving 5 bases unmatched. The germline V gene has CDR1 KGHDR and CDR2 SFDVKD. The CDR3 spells CATSDPSGRAETQYF. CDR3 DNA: TGTGCCACCAGTGATCCAAGCGGGAGGGCCGAGACCCAGTACTTC.

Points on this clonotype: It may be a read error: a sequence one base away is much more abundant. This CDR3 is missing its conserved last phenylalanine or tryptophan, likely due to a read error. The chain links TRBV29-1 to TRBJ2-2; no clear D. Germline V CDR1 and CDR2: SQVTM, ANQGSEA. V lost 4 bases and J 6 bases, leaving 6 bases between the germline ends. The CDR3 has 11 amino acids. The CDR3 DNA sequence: TGCAGCGTTGCCAGTCCCGGGGAGCTGTTTTCT. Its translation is CSVASPGELFS.

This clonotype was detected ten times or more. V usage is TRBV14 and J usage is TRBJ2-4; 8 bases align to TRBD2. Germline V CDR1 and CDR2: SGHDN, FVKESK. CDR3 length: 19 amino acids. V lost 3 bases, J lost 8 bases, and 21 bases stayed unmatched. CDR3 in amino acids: CASSHPPSREGGFADIQYF. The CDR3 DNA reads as TGTGCCAGCAGCCACCCCCCATCCCGGGAGGGTGGGTTCGCGGACATTCAGTACTTC. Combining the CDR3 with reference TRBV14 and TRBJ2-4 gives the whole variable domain EAGVTQFPSHSVIEKGQTVTLRCDPISGHDNLYWYRRVMGKEIKFLLHFVKESKQDESGMPNNRFLAERTGGTYSTLKVQPAELEDSGVYFCASSHPPSREGGFADIQYFGAGTRLSVL.

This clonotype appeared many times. The CDR3 DNA sequence: TGTGCCAGCAGTGAAGTGACAGGGAGGGCTGAAGCTTTCTTT. It is translated as CASSEVTGRAEAFF. The chain uses TRBV6-1 and TRBJ1-1; 7 nucleotides agree with TRBD1. Germline V gene data show CDR1 as MNHNS and CDR2 as SASEGT. V lost 1 base to trimming and J lost 6 bases; unmatched junction nucleotides: 5. The CDR3 is 14 residues long.

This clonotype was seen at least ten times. CDR3 protein: CASNTPGAGVDEQFF. CDR3 nucleotide sequence: TGTGCCAGCAACACCCCAGGAGCGGGAGTGGATGAGCAGTTCTTC. The chain links TRBV27 to TRBJ2-1; 8 nucleotides agree with TRBD2. Trimming at V came to 7 bases and at J to 8 bases, leaving 13 bases not matched to a gene. This CDR3 has 15 amino acids. Germline loops: CDR1 MNHEY, CDR2 SMNVEV (reference sequence).